The TCR beta chain under discussion was sequenced for a study of Tregs in tolerant kidney transplant recipients. The study's findings and limits: The small number of patients limits these findings pending further validation. This study did not directly address biological reproducibility. Expanding Tregs on activated donor B cells appeared to best identify donor-specific TCRbeta clones.

TCRdb's copy holds only in-frame clones and misses some; the assay was immunoSEQ multiplex PCR. The sample holds 81,000 or so clones; around nine tenths are singletons and the top ten take around 1.5%. The nonmyeloablative bone marrow transplants came from related graft donors, with transient mixed chimerism. Unstimulated Tregs (CD4+CD25+CD127-) and CD4+CD25- non-Tregs were sorted from PBMCs. Regarding this clone: Its antigen is currently unknown.

Per the germline V gene, CDR1 is MNHEY and CDR2 is SMNVEV (reference sequence). J lost 3 bases, V lost 2 bases, and 4 bases had no gene match. The CDR3 extends over 14 amino acids. The chain joins TRBV27 to TRBJ2-7; 7 bases fit TRBD2. The clonotype originates from a human patient who received a combined kidney and bone marrow transplant. The graft donor may have contributed some T cells. Sequences were derived from CD4+ T cells from blood (PBMCs), sampled 24 months after the transplant. CDR3 nucleotide sequence: TGTGCCAGCAGTTTAACGGCGGGGGTCTACGAGCAGTACTTC. As protein: CASSLTAGVYEQYF.